A single sample gave rise to the 25 T cell receptor beta chains below, sequenced in a study of blood T cells in healthy people across ages. Primed by a sample-barcoded 5' primer and a J-beta primer mix, a second PCR proceeded for about 6 to 11 cycles. Each CDR3 protein is one row after TCRdb ran MiXCR on the 5' RACE reads. The sample has 1,800,000 or so distinct CDR3 sequences; around 42% are singletons. Input material: blood. The receptors were sampled from a human donor in good health.

This clonotype has a handful of counts. One end of the junction fails to match germline, which may point to a read error. The rearrangement uses TRBV20-1 and TRBJ1-2; TRBD1 matches 8 bases. The CDR3 spans 13 residues. CDR1 is DFQATT, CDR2 SNEGSKA, per germline (reference sequence). The CDR3 loop is CSARTGFNHGYTF. CDR3 bases: TGCAGTGCAAGGACAGGGTTTAACCATGGCTACACCTTC.

This chain links TRBV20-1 with TRBJ2-7; 7 bases are shared with TRBD2. V trimming: 0 bases; J trimming: 5 bases; junction bases outside the gene matches: 7. CDR3 size: 14 residues. CDR1 is DFQATT, CDR2 SNEGSKA, per germline (reference sequence). For the CDR3, the DNA is TGCAGTGCTAGAGATGGGCAGGGAGGGGACGAGCAGTACTTC. It translates to CSARDGQGGDEQYF.

The chain joins TRBV24-1 to TRBJ1-2; possibly TRBD1 for D (5 bases). Germline loops: CDR1 KGHDR, CDR2 SFDVKD. Trimming removed 6 bases from V and 8 bases from J, with 12 bases in between. The CDR3 is 12 amino acids. The CDR3 DNA reads TGTGCCACCAGTCCGGCGGGGCACGGCTACACCTTC. This encodes CATSPAGHGYTF.

The chain couples TRBV28 to TRBJ2-4; 7 positions match TRBD2. With V trimmed by 5 bases and J by 0 bases, 4 bases remained unmatched. The germline V gene has CDR1 MDHEN and CDR2 SYDVKM. The CDR3 runs to 15 residues. The CDR3: CASSLAVLAKNIQYF. As DNA, the CDR3 is TGTGCCAGCAGTCTAGCGGTTTTAGCCAAAAACATTCAGTACTTC.

The gene calls are TRBV6-4 and TRBJ1-1, with a weak D call TRBD1 (6 bases). The V gene lost 8 bases and the J gene lost 6 bases, with 22 bases spanning the gap. CDR3 size: 15 residues. Germline V gene data show CDR1 as MRHNA and CDR2 as SNTAGT. The CDR3 region has the DNA TGTGCCAGCGCAGCGGTGGCGGGGGGCGAACCTGAAGCTTTCTTT. Translating gives CASAAVAGGEPEAFF.

Points on this clonotype: Since a much larger clone is just one base distant, this may be a read error. This sequence joins TRBV4-2 and TRBJ2-1; D gene ambiguous. V was pared by 0 bases and J by 8 bases, with 2 bases between. This CDR3 is 11 amino acids long. Looked up from germline, CDR1 is LGHNA and CDR2 is YNFKEQ. The CDR3 DNA reads as TGTGCCAGCAGCCAAGAGCATGAGCAGTTCTTC. Translating it yields CASSQEHEQFF.

The chain has TRBV7-2 and TRBJ2-7; 12 bases fit TRBD2. J was trimmed by 0 bases and V by 5 bases; bases with no gene match: 17. Germline CDR1 and CDR2: SGHTA and FQGNSA. The CDR3 has 20 residues. The CDR3 sequence is CASSPSGGLAGYSSSYEQYF. CDR3 nucleotides: TGTGCCAGCAGCCCTTCGGGGGGACTAGCGGGTTATTCAAGCTCCTACGAGCAGTACTTC.

To note about this clonotype: This may come from a read error, since a much larger clone is one base off. CDR3 sequence: CASRDGGIDTEAFF. CDR3 in DNA: TGTGCCAGCAGGGACGGTGGAATTGACACTGAAGCTTTCTTT. V and J are TRBV25-1 and TRBJ1-1; D not resolved. This CDR3 comprises 14 residues. The V and J ends lost 6 bases and 3 bases respectively, with 14 bases between them. Per the germline V gene, CDR1 is MGHDK and CDR2 is SYGVNS.

The V gene is TRBV4-3, the J gene TRBJ1-2, with D perhaps TRBD1 (6 bases). This CDR3 has 15 amino acids. CDR1 is LGHNA and CDR2 is YSLEER in the germline V gene. The germline V and J ends were trimmed by 1 base and 8 bases, with 17 bases remaining between them. The CDR3 DNA sequence: TGCGCCAGCAGCCAAGGCCGGCAGGGGCGCAGAGGCTACACCTTC. It translates to CASSQGRQGRRGYTF.

In its sample, this clonotype was seen many times. The rearrangement uses TRBV7-2 and TRBJ2-5, with D unclear. Germline CDR1 reads SGHTA; CDR2 reads FQGNSA. The length of the CDR3 is 12 residues. Deletions cut 2 bases from V and 4 bases from J, with 5 bases between. CDR3 DNA sequence: TGTGCCAGCAGCTTAAGGGCAGAGACCCAGTACTTC. The encoded protein is CASSLRAETQYF.

The V call is TRBV7-2, the J call TRBJ1-2; the D gene is possibly TRBD1 (5 bases). V was shortened by 6 bases and J by 3 bases, with 14 bases between the two germline ends. Germline loops: CDR1 SGHTA, CDR2 FQGNSA. CDR3 length equals 14 residues. CDR3 in amino acids: CASSIPGRDYGYTF. The CDR3 DNA is TGTGCCAGCAGTATCCCCGGCAGGGACTATGGCTACACCTTC.

In DNA, the CDR3 is TGTGCCAGCAGCACAGCCGGCGTTGGGCGCGTCTACGAGCAGTACTTC. The encoded protein is CASSTAGVGRVYEQYF. The V call is TRBV7-2, the J call TRBJ2-7; D not certain. Germline lookup yields CDR1 SGHTA and CDR2 FQGNSA. The CDR3 runs to 16 residues. The ends were cut back, 5 bases at V and 3 bases at J, with 20 bases in the middle.

This clonotype appeared a single time. The CDR3 here is CASSRTGGGTGELFF. In nucleotides, the CDR3 is TGTGCCAGCAGCCGGACAGGGGGCGGCACCGGGGAGCTGTTTTTT. The chain uses TRBV5-5 and TRBJ2-2; TRBD1 matches at 11 bases. There are 15 residues in the CDR3. The junction had 3 bases not matched to a gene; V was cut back by 4 bases and J by 4 bases. Per germline, CDR1 SGHKS and CDR2 YYEKEE (reference sequence).

The sample holds a few counts of this clonotype. The gene calls are TRBV20-1 and TRBJ1-6, with 7 bases lining up with TRBD1. The CDR3 is made up of 16 amino acids. V trimming: 4 bases; J trimming: 0 bases; junction bases outside the gene matches: 6. The germline V gene encodes CDR1 DFQATT and CDR2 SNEGSKA (reference sequence). For the CDR3, the DNA is TGCAGTGCTATCAGACAGGGTAGCTCCTATAATTCACCCCTCCACTTT. Translation gives CSAIRQGSSYNSPLHF.

The chain employs TRBV12-3 or TRBV12-4 and TRBJ1-4, with unresolved D. The CDR3 has 16 amino acids. V was cut by 5 bases and J by 3 bases, with 16 bases left in between. CDR3 sequence (DNA): TGTGCCAGCAGTCCAGCCCTAGGGATAGCTAATGAAAAACTGTTTTTT. Encoded protein: CASSPALGIANEKLFF.

CDR3 in amino acids: CASSLWAGEKLFF. CDR3 bases: TGTGCCAGCAGCTTGTGGGCAGGGGAAAAACTGTTTTTT. The genes are TRBV5-5 and TRBJ1-4, with a tentative D call TRBD1 (5 bases). The germline CDR1 and CDR2 sequences are SGHKS and YYEKEE (reference sequence). The CDR3 is made up of 13 amino acids. With 1 base removed from V and 8 bases from J, the gap between germline ends came to 9 bases.

This rearrangement joins TRBV4-1 to TRBJ1-2; D not certain. The V end lost 2 bases, the J end lost 4 bases, and 8 bases lay between the germline ends. CDR3 length: 13 residues. Germline CDR1 and CDR2: MGHRA and YSYEKL. CDR3 protein: CASSQINSYGYTF. The CDR3 DNA reads TGCGCCAGCAGCCAAATAAACAGCTATGGCTACACCTTC.

The chain couples TRBV7-9 to TRBJ2-7, with 7 bases that match TRBD1. CDR1 and CDR2 from the germline V gene are SEHNR and FQNEAQ (reference sequence). V trimming: 4 bases; J trimming: 3 bases; junction bases outside the gene matches: 12. This CDR3 contains 16 residues. CDR3: CASSSSSGTVNYEQYF. The CDR3 DNA sequence: TGTGCCAGCAGCTCTTCCTCCGGGACAGTCAACTACGAGCAGTACTTC.

V and J are TRBV7-2 and TRBJ1-2, with D unclear. CDR1 and CDR2 from the germline V gene are SGHTA and FQGNSA. Between the trimmed V and J ends, which lost 0 bases and 8 bases, there was a span of 10 bases. CDR3 length: 13 amino acids. CDR3 nucleotide sequence: TGTGCCAGCAGCTTAGCCCCTACCTACGGCTACACCTTC. Residues: CASSLAPTYGYTF.

In the case of this clonotype: A read error may account for a junction end that differs from germline. The rearrangement links TRBV12-3 or TRBV12-4 to TRBJ1-2, with D perhaps TRBD1 (5 bases). The CDR3 runs to 13 residues. CDR3 region: CAGSFVGVYGYTF. The CDR3 nucleotides read TGTGCCGGCAGTTTCGTGGGGGTCTATGGCTACACCTTC.

In its sample, this clonotype was seen a few times. This chain connects TRBV7-9 to TRBJ2-7; TRBD1 matches at 9 bases. V was clipped by 4 bases and J by 3 bases; unmatched bases: 10. Germline CDR1 SEHNR, CDR2 FQNEAQ (reference sequence). The CDR3 is 16 residues long. CDR3 region: CASSYRRDRAYYEQYF. CDR3 DNA sequence: TGTGCCAGCAGCTACCGCCGGGACAGGGCCTACTACGAGCAGTACTTC.

This clonotype was found a few times. The chain couples TRBV20-1 to TRBJ2-7, with unresolved D. The germline gives CDR1 DFQATT, CDR2 SNEGSKA (reference sequence). The CDR3 is 13 amino acids. Trimming took off 4 bases at V and 3 bases at J, with 13 bases between the two ends. CDR3 sequence (DNA): TGCAGTGCTATAGGTTTAGATCACTACGAGCAGTACTTC. It specifies CSAIGLDHYEQYF.

Comments on this clonotype: A clone one base away is much larger, so this may be a read error. V usage is TRBV11-3 and J usage is TRBJ2-1; 7 nucleotides match TRBD1. This CDR3 is built from 18 residues. Looked up from germline, CDR1 is SGHNT and CDR2 is YENEEA. Trimming took 5 bases from V and 2 from J; bases not matched to a gene: 15. The CDR3 spells CASSPAQAGGNPYNEQFF. DNA of the CDR3: TGTGCCAGCAGCCCCGCACAGGCAGGGGGTAATCCCTACAATGAGCAGTTCTTC.

As for this clonotype: The junction differs from germline at one of its ends, possibly a read error. This rearrangement joins TRBV12-5 to TRBJ1-5; the D gene is possibly TRBD1 (6 bases). CDR3 length equals 15 residues. Per the germline V gene, CDR1 is LGHNT and CDR2 is FRNRAP. CDR3 sequence: CASGGRGDSNRPQHF. The CDR3 DNA reads as TGTGCTAGTGGAGGCAGGGGCGATAGCAATCGGCCCCAGCATTTT.

As for this clonotype: This may stem from a read error, because a much larger clone lies one nucleotide away. The V and J genes are TRBV10-3 and TRBJ2-3; D is ambiguous. The CDR3 totals 12 residues. From germline, CDR1 is ENHRY and CDR2 SYGVKD. Trimming cost V 2 bases and J 5 bases, with 5 bases left between them. The CDR3 is CAISEREDTQYF. The CDR3 nucleotides read TGTGCCATCAGTGAGAGGGAAGATACGCAGTATTTT.